A selection of T cell receptor beta chains follows, all from one sample in a study of T cells in Graves' hyperthyroidism and ophthalmopathy. TCRdb analysed the multiplex PCR reads with MiXCR anew, one entry per CDR3 protein. This table holds 700,000 to 850,000 distinct CDR3 sequences, 35% found once. The specimen sequenced was blood. The receptors stem from a woman between 40 and 55 years old with Graves' hyperthyroidism. Each CDR3 is given with its conserved first and last residue. Each record gives: J gene, clone size, D gene, V gene, CDR3 DNA, CDR3 protein. The D gene is left open where the match is weak. Size tells how often a clone was seen (once, few, many) or the class of an expanded clone, and some rows leave it out.

>TRBJ2-7|many|TRBD2|TRBV29-1
TGCAGCGTTGACTCGACGGGGGGGTACGAGCAGTACTTC
CSVDSTGGYEQYF
>TRBJ2-6|-|-|TRBV10-3
TGTGCCATCAATTCACAGGGCGCTGAAGCTTTC
CAINSQGAEAF
>TRBJ1-2|-|-|TRBV27
TGTGCCAGCTGGGGGGCTTCTTCAGCTAACTATGGCTACACCTTC
CASWGASSANYGYTF
>TRBJ2-6|-|-|TRBV7-8
TGTGCCAGCAGCTTAGAACCAGCGCGGGTGTCTGGGGCCAACGTCCTGACTTTC
CASSLEPARVSGANVLTF
>TRBJ2-5|few|TRBD2|TRBV4-3
TGCGCCAGCAGCCAAGATAGCGCTAGCGGGCAAGAGACCCAGTACTTC
CASSQDSASGQETQYF
>TRBJ2-5|many|TRBD2|TRBV29-1
TGCAGCGTTGAAGCAGGACTAGACCCTTCATACTTC
CSVEAGLDPSYF
>TRBJ1-1|-|-|TRBV19
TGTGCCAGTAATATATCGCGGCAGCTTAGTACGGCCTTCTTT
CASNISRQLSTAFF
>TRBJ1-5|many|-|TRBV2
TGTGCCATTGGGTCCGGGGGGGATCAGCCCCAGCATTTT
CAIGSGGDQPQHF
>TRBJ1-2|-|-|TRBV24-1
TGTGCCACCAGTGACGCAAACTATGGCTACACCTTC
CATSDANYGYTF
>TRBJ1-5|-|-|TRBV19
TGTGCCAGTCGTATAGTGACCGGGAGAGATCAGCCCCAGCATTTT
CASRIVTGRDQPQHF
>TRBJ2-6|few|TRBD2|TRBV6-6
TGTGCCAGCAGTAGGGAGGGAAGGCGGTCAGGGGCCAACGTCCTGACTTTC
CASSREGRRSGANVLTF
>TRBJ1-2|many|-|TRBV20-1
TGCAGTGCTAGATCAGGGGACATCTATGGCTACACCTTC
CSARSGDIYGYTF
>TRBJ1-2|-|-|TRBV14
TGTGCCAGCAGCCAAGGACAGTCAGGAGGCTATGGCTACACCTTC
CASSQGQSGGYGYTF
>TRBJ2-7|many|TRBD1|TRBV7-2
TGTGCCAGCAGCTTAGCTCTACAGGGGGCCAACGAGCAGTACTTC
CASSLALQGANEQYF
>TRBJ2-7|-|-|TRBV4-3
TGCGCCAGCAGCCAAGATCATGGCCCCCTCGAGCAGTACTTC
CASSQDHGPLEQYF
>TRBJ2-7|once|-|TRBV7-9
TGTGCCAGCAGCTTTCCAGGGAATAAGTTTTACGAGCAGTACTTC
CASSFPGNKFYEQYF
>TRBJ1-1|-|-|TRBV6-5
TGTGCCATCAGTTACCTTAACACTGAAGCTTTCTTT
CAISYLNTEAFF
>TRBJ1-5|-|-|TRBV27
TGTGCCAGCAGTTTCGTGGGTCAGCCCCAGCATTTT
CASSFVGQPQHF